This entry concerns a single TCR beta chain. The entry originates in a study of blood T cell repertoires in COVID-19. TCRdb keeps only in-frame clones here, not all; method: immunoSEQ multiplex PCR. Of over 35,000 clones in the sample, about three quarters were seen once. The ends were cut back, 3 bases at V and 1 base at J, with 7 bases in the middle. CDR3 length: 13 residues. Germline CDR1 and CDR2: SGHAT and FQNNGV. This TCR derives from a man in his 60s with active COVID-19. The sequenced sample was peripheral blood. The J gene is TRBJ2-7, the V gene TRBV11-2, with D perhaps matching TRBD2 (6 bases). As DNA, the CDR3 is TGTGCCAGCAGCTTGGGGACTTCCTACGAGCAGTACTTC. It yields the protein CASSLGTSYEQYF. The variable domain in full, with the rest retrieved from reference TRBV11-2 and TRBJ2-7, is EAGVAQSPRYKIIEKRQSVAFWCNPISGHATLYWYQQILGQGPKLLIQFQNNGVVDDSQLPKDRFSAERLKGVDSTLKIQPAKLEDSAVYLCASSLGTSYEQYFGPGTRLTVT.